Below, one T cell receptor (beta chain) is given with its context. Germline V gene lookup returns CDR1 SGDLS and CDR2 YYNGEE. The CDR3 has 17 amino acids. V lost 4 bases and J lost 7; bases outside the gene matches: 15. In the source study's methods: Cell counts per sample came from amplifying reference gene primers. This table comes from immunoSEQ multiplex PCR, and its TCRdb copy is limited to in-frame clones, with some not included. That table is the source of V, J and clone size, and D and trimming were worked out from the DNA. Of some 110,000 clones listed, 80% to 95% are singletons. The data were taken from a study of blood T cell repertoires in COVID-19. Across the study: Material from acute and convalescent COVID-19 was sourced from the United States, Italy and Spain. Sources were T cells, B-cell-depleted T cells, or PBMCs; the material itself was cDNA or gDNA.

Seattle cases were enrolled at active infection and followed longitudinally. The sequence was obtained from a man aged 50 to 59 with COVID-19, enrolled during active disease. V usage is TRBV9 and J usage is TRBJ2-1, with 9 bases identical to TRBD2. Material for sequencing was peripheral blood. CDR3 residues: CASSPGTSSLWGNEQFF. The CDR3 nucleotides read TGTGCCAGCAGCCCTGGGACTAGCTCTCTTTGGGGGAATGAGCAGTTCTTC.